This T cell receptor (beta chain) is from a study of beta chain features in type 1 diabetes. The authors obtained over 95% purity in all sorted populations. Investigators reverse transcribed all isolated RNA, so they sequenced expressed TCRB transcripts. This table comes from immunoSEQ multiplex PCR, and its TCRdb copy is limited to in-frame clones, with some not included. The table records 150,000 to 200,000 clones, about 9.8% of them present only once. This CDR3 spans 15 amino acids. V shed 4 bases and J 6 bases; nucleotides not matched to a gene: 7. Looked up from germline, CDR1 is SGHNT and CDR2 is YENEEA.

This chain joins TRBV11-3 and TRBJ2-4; 9 bases match TRBD2. The specimen was central memory CD4+ T cells from blood. This TCR was recovered from a woman aged 18-29 years in good health. CDR3 region: CASSSRREGPNIQYF. The CDR3 nucleotides read TGTGCCAGCAGCTCCCGGCGGGAGGGCCCAAACATTCAGTACTTC. Looking up the rest from reference TRBV11-3 and TRBJ2-4 gives the full variable domain: EAGVVQSPRYKIIEKKQPVAFWCNPISGHNTLYWYLQNLGQGPELLIRYENEEAVDDSQLPKDRFSAERLKGVDSTLKIQPAELGDSAVYLCASSSRREGPNIQYFGAGTRLSVL.